The source of this T cell receptor (beta chain) is a study of prognosis after radiotherapy for stage I lung cancer. Study results and caveats: A difference in TRBV and TRBJ gene usage was reportedly seen between patients with and without metastases.

Genomic DNA was the source, and TCR beta CDR3 was amplified from it by two-round multiplex PCR. During first-round PCR, primers specific to each TRBV and TRBJ gene were used. Via MiXCR, TCRdb re-called the multiplex PCR reads, giving one row per CDR3 protein. The table includes 20,000 to 30,000 distinct CDR3 sequences, about 40% detected once. The V gene lost 4 bases and the J gene lost 3 bases, with 4 bases spanning the gap. There are 11 residues in the CDR3. CDR1 and CDR2 from the germline V gene are SGHVS and FQNEAQ. This clonotype was counted ten times or more. No antigen is known for it. The sequence was obtained from a donor over 45 with non-small cell lung cancer. The V gene is TRBV7-8, the J gene TRBJ2-7; no definite D call. Sequencing was performed on PBMCs, taken before or after stereotactic body radiation therapy (not recorded which). The CDR3 here is CASSSNYEQYF. The DNA of the CDR3 is TGTGCCAGCAGCTCGAACTACGAGCAGTACTTC.